This entry describes one T cell receptor beta chain. Its specificity is not known. In germline, CDR1 is SGHAT, CDR2 FQNNGV. Trimming shortened V by 1 base and J by 4 bases, and 11 bases separated the two germline ends. This CDR3 is 15 amino acids long. The table came from immunoSEQ multiplex PCR; TCRdb's copy has only in-frame clones and leaves some out. Of about 400,000 clones in the sample, under 90% were seen once. As for treatment: about 20 received Ad26.COV2.S at low or high dose, single or two shots; roughly 5 received placebo; per-sample allocation not given. After the first vaccine or placebo injection, samples were drawn on day 63. Boston hosted the donor, who was an adult aged 18-55 years. This sample was included in a study of Ad26.COV2.S vaccination and SARS-CoV-2 variants. Notes on the study in general: Measures of TCR breadth and depth may have fallen short of total T cell responses. Higher spike-specific TCR breadth was found in vaccine recipients than in placebo recipients.

The TCR comes from a person aged 18-65 years who received the Ad26.COV2.S COVID-19 vaccine or a placebo. Sequenced material: peripheral blood, taken in a trial of Ad26.COV2.S vaccine versus placebo. The chain recombines TRBV11-2 with TRBJ1-3; D might be TRBD1 (5 bases). The CDR3 loop reads CASSLVPGRGNTIYF. Here the CDR3 DNA reads TGTGCCAGCAGCTTAGTACCGGGACGAGGAAACACCATATATTTT. Based on the CDR3 plus reference TRBV11-2 and TRBJ1-3, the full variable domain is EAGVAQSPRYKIIEKRQSVAFWCNPISGHATLYWYQQILGQGPKLLIQFQNNGVVDDSQLPKDRFSAERLKGVDSTLKIQPAKLEDSAVYLCASSLVPGRGNTIYFGEGSWLTVV.